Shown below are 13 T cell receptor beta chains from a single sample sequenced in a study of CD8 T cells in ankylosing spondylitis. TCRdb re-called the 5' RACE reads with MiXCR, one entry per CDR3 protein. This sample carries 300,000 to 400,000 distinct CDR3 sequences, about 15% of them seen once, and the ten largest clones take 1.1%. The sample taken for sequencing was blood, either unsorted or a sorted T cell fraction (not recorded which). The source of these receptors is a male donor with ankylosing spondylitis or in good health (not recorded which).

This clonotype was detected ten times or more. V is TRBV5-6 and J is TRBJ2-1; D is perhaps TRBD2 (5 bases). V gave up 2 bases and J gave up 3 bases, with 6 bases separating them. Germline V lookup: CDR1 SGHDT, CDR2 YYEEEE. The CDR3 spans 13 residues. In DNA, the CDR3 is TGTGCCAGCAGCTTAAGCGGCTACAATGAGCAGTTCTTC. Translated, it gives CASSLSGYNEQFF. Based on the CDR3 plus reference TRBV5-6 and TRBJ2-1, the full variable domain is DAGVTQSPTHLIKTRGQQVTLRCSPKSGHDTVSWYQQALGQGPQFIFQYYEEEERQRGNFPDRFSGHQFPNYSSELNVNALLLGDSALYLCASSLSGYNEQFFGPGTRLTVL.

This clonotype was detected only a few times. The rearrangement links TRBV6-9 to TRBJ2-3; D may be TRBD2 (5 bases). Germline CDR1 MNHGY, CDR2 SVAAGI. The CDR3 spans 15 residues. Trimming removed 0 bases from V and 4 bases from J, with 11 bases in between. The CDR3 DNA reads TGTGCCAGCAGTTATTCACCAGCGGCCCCAGATACGCAGTATTTT. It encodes CASSYSPAAPDTQYF.

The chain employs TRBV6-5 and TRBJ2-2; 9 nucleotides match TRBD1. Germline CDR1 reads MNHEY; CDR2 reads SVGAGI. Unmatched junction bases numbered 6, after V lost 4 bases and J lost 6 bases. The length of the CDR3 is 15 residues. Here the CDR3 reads CASSSLGQGSGELFF. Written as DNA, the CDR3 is TGTGCCAGCAGTTCACTCGGACAGGGGTCCGGGGAGCTGTTTTTT.

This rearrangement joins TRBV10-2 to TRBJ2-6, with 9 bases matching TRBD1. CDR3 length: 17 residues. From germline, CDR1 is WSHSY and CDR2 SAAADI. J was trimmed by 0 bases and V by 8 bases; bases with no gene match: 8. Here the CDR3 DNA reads TGCGCCAGCGTATTGGGACAGGGTATCTCTGGGGCCAACGTCCTGACTTTC. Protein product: CASVLGQGISGANVLTF.

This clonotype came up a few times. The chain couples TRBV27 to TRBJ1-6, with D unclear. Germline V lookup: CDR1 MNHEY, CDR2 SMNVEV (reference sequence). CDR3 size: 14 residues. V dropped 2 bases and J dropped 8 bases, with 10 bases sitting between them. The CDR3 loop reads CASSLGRPDSPLHF. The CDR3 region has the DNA TGTGCCAGCAGTTTAGGTCGGCCGGATTCACCCCTCCACTTT.

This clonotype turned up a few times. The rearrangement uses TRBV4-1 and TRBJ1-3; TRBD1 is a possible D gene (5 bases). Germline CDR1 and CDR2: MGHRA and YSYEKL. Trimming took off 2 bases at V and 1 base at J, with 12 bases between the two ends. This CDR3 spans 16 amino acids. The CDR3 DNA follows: TGCGCCAGCAGCCAATTGCCGGGGGTATCTGGAAACACCATATATTTT. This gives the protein CASSQLPGVSGNTIYF.

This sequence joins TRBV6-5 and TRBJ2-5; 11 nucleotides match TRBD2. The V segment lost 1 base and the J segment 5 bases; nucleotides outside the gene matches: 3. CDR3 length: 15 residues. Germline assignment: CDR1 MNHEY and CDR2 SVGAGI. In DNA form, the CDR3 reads TGTGCCAGCAGTTACTTAGCGGGGGGGATGGAGACCCAGTACTTC. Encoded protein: CASSYLAGGMETQYF.

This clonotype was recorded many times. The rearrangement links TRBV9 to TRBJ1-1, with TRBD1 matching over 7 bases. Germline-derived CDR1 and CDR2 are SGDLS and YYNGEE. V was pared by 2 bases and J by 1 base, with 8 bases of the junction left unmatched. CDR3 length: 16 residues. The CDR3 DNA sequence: TGTGCCAGCAGCGTTGGACAGGTGGGGCCGAACACTGAAGCTTTCTTT. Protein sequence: CASSVGQVGPNTEAFF.

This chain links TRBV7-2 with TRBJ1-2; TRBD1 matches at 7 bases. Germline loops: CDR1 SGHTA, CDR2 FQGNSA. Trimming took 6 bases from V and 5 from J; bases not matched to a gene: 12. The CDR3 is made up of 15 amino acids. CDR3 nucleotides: TGTGCCAGCAGAGTCTCAATAAGGGGGCGTTATGGCTACACCTTC. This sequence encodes CASRVSIRGRYGYTF. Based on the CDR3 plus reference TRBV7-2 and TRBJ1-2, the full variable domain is GAGVSQSPSNKVTEKGKDVELRCDPISGHTALYWYRQSLGQGLEFLIYFQGNSAPDKSGLPSDRFSAERTGGSVSTLTIQRTQQEDSAVYLCASRVSIRGRYGYTFGSGTRLTVV.

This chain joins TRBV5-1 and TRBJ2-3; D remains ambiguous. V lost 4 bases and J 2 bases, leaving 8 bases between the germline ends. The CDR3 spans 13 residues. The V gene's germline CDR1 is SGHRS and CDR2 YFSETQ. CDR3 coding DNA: TGCGCCAGCAGCGCTTATGCCACAGATACGCAGTATTTT. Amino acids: CASSAYATDTQYF. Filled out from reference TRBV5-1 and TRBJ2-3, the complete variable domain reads KAGVTQTPRYLIKTRGQQVTLSCSPISGHRSVSWYQQTPGQGLQFLFEYFSETQRNKGNFPGRFSGRQFSNSRSEMNVSTLELGDSALYLCASSAYATDTQYFGPGTRLTVL.

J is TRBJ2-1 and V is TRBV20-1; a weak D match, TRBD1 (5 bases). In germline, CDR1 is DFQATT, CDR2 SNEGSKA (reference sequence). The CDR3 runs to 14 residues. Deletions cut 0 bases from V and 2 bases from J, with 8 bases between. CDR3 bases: TGCAGTGCTAGAGATCCAGGGACCTACAATGAGCAGTTCTTC. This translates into CSARDPGTYNEQFF.

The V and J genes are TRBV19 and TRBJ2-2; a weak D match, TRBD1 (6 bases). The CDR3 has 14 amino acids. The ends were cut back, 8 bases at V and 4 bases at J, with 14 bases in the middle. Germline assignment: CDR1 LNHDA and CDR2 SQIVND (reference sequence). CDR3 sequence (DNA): TGTGCCAGTCGAAGGCAGGGGCGCACCGGGGAGCTGTTTTTT. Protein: CASRRQGRTGELFF.

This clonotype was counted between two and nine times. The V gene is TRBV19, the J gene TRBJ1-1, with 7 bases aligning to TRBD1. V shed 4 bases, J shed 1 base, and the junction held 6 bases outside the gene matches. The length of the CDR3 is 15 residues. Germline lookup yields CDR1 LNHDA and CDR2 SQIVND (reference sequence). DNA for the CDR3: TGTGCCAGTAGTACCACAGGGGCTGGGAACACTGAAGCTTTCTTT. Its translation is CASSTTGAGNTEAFF.